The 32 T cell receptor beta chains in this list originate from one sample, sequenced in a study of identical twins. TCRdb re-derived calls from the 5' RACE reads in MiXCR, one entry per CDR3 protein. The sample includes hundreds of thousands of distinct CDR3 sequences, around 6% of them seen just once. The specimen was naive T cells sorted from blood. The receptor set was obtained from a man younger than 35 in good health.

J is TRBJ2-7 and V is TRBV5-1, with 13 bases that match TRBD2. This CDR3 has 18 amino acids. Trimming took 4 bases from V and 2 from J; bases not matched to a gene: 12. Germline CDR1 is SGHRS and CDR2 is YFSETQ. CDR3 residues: CASSPGLAGRSLAYEQYF. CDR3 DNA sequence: TGCGCCAGCAGCCCGGGACTAGCGGGACGCTCCCTCGCCTACGAGCAGTACTTC.

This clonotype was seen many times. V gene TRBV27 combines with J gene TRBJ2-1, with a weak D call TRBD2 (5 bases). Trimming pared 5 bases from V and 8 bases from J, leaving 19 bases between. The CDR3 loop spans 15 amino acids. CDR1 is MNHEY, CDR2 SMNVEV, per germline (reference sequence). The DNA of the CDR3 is TGTGCCAGCAGTCCCCAGACCACTAGGGTCGATGAGCAGTTCTTC. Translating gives CASSPQTTRVDEQFF.

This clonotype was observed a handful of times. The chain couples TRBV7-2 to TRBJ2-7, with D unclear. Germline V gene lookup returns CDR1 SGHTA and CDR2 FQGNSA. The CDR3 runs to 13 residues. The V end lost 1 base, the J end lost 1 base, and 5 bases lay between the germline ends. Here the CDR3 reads CASSLDWSYEQYF. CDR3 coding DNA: TGTGCCAGCAGCTTAGATTGGTCCTACGAGCAGTACTTC.

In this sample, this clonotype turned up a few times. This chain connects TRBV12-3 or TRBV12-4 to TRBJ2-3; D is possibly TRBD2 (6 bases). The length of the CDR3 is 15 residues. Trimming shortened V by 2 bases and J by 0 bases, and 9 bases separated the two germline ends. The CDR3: CASSLPSASTDTQYF. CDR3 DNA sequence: TGTGCCAGCAGTTTACCTAGCGCAAGCACAGATACGCAGTATTTT.

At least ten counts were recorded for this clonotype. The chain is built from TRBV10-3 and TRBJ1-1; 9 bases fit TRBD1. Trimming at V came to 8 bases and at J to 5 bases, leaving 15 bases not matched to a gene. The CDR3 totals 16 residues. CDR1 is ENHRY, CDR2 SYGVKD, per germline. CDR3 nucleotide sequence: TGTGCCATCGGGGAACGGGGGGGACAGGGAGGAACTGAAGCTTTCTTT. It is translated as CAIGERGGQGGTEAFF.

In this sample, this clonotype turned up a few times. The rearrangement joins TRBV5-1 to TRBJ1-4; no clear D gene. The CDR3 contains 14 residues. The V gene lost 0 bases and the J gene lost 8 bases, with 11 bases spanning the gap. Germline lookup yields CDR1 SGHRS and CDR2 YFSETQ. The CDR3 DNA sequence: TGCGCCAGCAGCTTGGGTCACGTGGGGGAAAAACTGTTTTTT. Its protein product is CASSLGHVGEKLFF.

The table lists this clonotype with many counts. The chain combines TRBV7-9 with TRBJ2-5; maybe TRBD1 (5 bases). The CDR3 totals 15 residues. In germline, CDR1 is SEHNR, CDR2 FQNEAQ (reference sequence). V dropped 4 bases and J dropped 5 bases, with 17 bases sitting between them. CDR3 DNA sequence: TGTGCCAGCAGCTCCGACAGCGTCCTCTGGGAGACCCAGTACTTC. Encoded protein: CASSSDSVLWETQYF.

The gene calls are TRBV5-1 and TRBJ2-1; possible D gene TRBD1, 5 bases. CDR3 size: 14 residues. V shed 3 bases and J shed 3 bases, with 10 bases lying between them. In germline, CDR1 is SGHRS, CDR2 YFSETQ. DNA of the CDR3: TGCGCCAGCAGCTCCGGACAACTCTACAATGAGCAGTTCTTC. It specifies CASSSGQLYNEQFF.

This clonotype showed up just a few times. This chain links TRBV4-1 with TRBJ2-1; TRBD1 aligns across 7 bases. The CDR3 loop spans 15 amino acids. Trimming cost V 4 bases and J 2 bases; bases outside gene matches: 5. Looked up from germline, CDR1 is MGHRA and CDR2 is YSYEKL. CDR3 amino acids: CASSRRQGTYNEQFF. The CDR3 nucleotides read TGCGCCAGCAGCCGAAGACAGGGTACCTACAATGAGCAGTTCTTC.

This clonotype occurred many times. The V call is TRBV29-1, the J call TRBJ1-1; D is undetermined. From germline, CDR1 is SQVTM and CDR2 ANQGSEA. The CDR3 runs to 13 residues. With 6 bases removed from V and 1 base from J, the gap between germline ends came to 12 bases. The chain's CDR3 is CSVSNRGNTEAFF. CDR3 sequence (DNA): TGCAGCGTGAGTAACAGAGGGAACACTGAAGCTTTCTTT. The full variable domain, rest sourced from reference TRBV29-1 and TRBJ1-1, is SAVISQKPSRDICQRGTSLTIQCQVDSQVTMMFWYRQQPGQSLTLIATANQGSEATYESGFVIDKFPISRPNLTFSTLTVSNMSPEDSSIYLCSVSNRGNTEAFFGQGTRLTVV.

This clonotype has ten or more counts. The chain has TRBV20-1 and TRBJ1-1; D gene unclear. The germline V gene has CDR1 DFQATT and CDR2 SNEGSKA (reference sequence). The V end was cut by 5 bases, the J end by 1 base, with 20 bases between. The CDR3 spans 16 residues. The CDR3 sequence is CSARRRGLPSNTEAFF. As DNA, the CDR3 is TGCAGTGCTCGCCGCCGAGGGCTACCTTCGAACACTGAAGCTTTCTTT.

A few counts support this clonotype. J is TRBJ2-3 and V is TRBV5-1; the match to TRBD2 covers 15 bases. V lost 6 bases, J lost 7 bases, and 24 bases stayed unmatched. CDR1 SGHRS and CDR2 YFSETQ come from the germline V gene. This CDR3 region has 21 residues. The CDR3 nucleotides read TGCGCCAGCACTGGACAAGGACTAGCGGGAGGGCCCGACACCCCAGGTTATACGCAGTATTTT. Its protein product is CASTGQGLAGGPDTPGYTQYF.

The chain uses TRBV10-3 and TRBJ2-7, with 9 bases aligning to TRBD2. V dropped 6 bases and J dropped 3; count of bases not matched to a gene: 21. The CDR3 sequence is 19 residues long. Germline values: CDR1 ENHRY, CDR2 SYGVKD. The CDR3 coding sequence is TGTGCCATCAGCTCCCCGGCGGGAGGGCCCCTCACTAAGGACTACGAGCAGTACTTC. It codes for CAISSPAGGPLTKDYEQYF.

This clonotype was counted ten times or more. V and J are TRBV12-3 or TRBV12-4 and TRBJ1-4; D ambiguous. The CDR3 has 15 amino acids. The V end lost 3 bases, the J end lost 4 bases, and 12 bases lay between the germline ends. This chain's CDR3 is CASSFQLRLNEKLFF. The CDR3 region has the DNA TGTGCCAGCAGTTTTCAGCTACGGCTTAATGAAAAACTGTTTTTT.

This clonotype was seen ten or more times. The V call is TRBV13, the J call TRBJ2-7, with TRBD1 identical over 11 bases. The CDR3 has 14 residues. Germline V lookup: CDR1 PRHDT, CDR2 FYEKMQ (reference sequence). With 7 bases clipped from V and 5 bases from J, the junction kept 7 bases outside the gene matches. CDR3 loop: CASTRTGGVDEQYF. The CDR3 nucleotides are TGTGCCAGCACCCGGACAGGGGGCGTAGACGAGCAGTACTTC.

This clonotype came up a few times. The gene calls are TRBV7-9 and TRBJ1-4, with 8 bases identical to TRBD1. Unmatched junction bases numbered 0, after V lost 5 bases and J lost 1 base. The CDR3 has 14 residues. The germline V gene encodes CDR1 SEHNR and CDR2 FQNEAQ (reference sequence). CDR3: CASSGQGTNEKLFF. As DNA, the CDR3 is TGTGCCAGCAGCGGACAGGGAACTAATGAAAAACTGTTTTTT.

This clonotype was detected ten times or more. The CDR3 DNA sequence: TGCAGTGCTAGGCCCGCCGTCCTAGCGGGAGGCTCGAGCTCCTACAATGAGCAGTTCTTC. It yields the protein CSARPAVLAGGSSSYNEQFF. The chain employs TRBV20-1 and TRBJ2-1, with 11 bases identical to TRBD2. V was pared by 3 bases and J by 0 bases, with 16 bases of the junction left unmatched. Per the germline V gene, CDR1 is DFQATT and CDR2 is SNEGSKA (reference sequence). CDR3 length: 20 residues.

CDR3 loop: CASSPELGGTDTQYF. The CDR3 bases are TGTGCCAGCTCCCCCGAGCTGGGGGGCACAGATACGCAGTATTTT. This chain joins TRBV18 and TRBJ2-3; D possibly matches TRBD1 or TRBD2 (5 bases each). Germline V CDR1 and CDR2: KGHSH, LQKENI. This CDR3 has 15 amino acids. Trimming took off 6 bases at V and 1 base at J, with 14 bases between the two ends.

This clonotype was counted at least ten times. DNA for the CDR3: TGCGCCAGCAGCCATGGACAGGGACCCAATGAGCAGTTCTTC. Protein product: CASSHGQGPNEQFF. This chain links TRBV5-1 with TRBJ2-1, with TRBD1 matching over 8 bases. Germline assignment: CDR1 SGHRS and CDR2 YFSETQ. This CDR3 is built from 14 residues. The J segment lost 6 bases and the V segment lost 4 bases, leaving 6 bases of the junction unmatched.

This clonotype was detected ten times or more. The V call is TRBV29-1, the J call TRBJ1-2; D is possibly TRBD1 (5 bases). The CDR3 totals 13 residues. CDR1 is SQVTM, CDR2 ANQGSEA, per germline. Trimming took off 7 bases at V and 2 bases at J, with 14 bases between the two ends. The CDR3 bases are TGCAGCGCCTACGGGGACGGCAACTATGGCTACACCTTC. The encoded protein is CSAYGDGNYGYTF.

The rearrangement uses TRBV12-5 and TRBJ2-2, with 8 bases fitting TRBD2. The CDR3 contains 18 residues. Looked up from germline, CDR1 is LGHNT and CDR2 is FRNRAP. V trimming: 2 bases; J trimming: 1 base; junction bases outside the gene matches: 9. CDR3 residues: CASGLKELAGLNTGELFF. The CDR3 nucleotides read TGTGCTAGTGGTTTGAAAGAATTAGCGGGGTTGAACACCGGGGAGCTGTTTTTT.

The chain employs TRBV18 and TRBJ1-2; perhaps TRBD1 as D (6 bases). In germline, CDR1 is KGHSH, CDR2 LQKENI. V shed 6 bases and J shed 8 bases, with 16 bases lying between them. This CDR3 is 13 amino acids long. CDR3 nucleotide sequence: TGTGCCAGCTCCCCCCTACAGGGTGGCGGCTACACCTTC. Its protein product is CASSPLQGGGYTF. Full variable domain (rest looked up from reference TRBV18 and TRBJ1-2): NAGVMQNPRHLVRRRGQEARLRCSPMKGHSHVYWYRQLPEEGLKFMVYLQKENIIDESGMPKERFSAEFPKEGPSILRIQQVVRGDSAAYFCASSPLQGGGYTFGSGTRLTVV.

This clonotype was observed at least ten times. CDR3 DNA: TGTGCCAGCAGCTTCCCCAGCGTGGATGAGCAGTTCTTC. This sequence encodes CASSFPSVDEQFF. V usage is TRBV11-2 and J usage is TRBJ2-1; no clear D. This CDR3 has 13 residues. V was shortened by 3 bases and J by 8 bases, with 11 bases between the two germline ends. Looked up from germline, CDR1 is SGHAT and CDR2 is FQNNGV.

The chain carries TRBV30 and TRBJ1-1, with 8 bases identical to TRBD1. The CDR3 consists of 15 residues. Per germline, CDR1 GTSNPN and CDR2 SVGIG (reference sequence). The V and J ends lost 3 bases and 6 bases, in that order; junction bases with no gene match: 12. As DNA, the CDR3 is TGTGCCTGGAGGGACGGGCAGGGGGCCTTCGCTGAAGCTTTCTTT. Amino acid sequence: CAWRDGQGAFAEAFF.

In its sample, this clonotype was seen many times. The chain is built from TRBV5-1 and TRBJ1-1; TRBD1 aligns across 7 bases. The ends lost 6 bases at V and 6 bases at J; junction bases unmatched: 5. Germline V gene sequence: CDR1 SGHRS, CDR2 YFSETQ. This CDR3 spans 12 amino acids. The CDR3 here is CASTAQGAEAFF. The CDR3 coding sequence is TGCGCCAGCACCGCTCAGGGGGCTGAAGCTTTCTTT.

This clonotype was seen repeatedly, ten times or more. CDR3 in amino acids: CASSSAAETQYF. CDR3 nucleotide sequence: TGTGCCAGCAGCTCTGCAGCGGAGACCCAGTACTTC. This rearrangement joins TRBV6-2 or TRBV6-3 to TRBJ2-5; D unresolved. The germline CDR1 and CDR2 sequences are MNHEY and SVGEGT. Trimming pared 6 bases from V and 5 bases from J, leaving 10 bases between. The CDR3 runs to 12 residues.

CDR3 in DNA: TGTGCCAGCAGCCTTACGGGGGACAGGGGGCTTCGGGGAGAAAAACTGTTTTTT. It yields the protein CASSLTGDRGLRGEKLFF. The gene calls are TRBV27 and TRBJ1-4, with 12 nucleotides matching TRBD1. Germline V gene data show CDR1 as MNHEY and CDR2 as SMNVEV (reference sequence). V was clipped by 6 bases and J by 8 bases; unmatched bases: 16. The CDR3 sequence is 18 residues long.

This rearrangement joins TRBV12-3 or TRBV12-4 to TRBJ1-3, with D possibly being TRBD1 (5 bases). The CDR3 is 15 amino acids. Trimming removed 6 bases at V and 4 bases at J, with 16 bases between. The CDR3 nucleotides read TGTGCCAGCAGGTTCGAAACAGGATCCGGAAACACCATATATTTT. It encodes CASRFETGSGNTIYF.

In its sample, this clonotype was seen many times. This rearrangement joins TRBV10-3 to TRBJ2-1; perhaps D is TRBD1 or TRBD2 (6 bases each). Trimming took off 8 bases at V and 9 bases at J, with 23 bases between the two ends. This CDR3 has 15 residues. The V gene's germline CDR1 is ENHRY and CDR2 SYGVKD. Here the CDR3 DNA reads TGTGCCATCGGGGGGCGCGGGACGAAGGTGGGTGAGCAGTTCTTC. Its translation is CAIGGRGTKVGEQFF.

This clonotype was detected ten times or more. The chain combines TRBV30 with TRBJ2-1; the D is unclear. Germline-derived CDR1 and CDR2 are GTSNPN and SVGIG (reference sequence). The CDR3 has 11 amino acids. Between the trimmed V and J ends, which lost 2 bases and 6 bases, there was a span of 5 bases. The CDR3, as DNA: TGTGCCTGGAGTAGTCCCAATGAGCAGTTCTTC. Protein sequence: CAWSSPNEQFF.

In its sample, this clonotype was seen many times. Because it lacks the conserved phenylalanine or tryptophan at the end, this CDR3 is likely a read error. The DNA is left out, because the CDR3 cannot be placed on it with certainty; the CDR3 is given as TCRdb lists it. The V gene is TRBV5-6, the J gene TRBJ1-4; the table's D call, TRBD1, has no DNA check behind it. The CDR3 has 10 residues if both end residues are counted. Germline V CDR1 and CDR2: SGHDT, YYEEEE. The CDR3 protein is CASSLRAIRC.

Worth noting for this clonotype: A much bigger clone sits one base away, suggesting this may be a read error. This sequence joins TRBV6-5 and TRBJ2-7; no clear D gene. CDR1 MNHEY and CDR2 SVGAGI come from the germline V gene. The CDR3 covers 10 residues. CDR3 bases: TGTACCCGAGAGAGAGACAAGCAGTACTTC. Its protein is CTRERDKQYF.